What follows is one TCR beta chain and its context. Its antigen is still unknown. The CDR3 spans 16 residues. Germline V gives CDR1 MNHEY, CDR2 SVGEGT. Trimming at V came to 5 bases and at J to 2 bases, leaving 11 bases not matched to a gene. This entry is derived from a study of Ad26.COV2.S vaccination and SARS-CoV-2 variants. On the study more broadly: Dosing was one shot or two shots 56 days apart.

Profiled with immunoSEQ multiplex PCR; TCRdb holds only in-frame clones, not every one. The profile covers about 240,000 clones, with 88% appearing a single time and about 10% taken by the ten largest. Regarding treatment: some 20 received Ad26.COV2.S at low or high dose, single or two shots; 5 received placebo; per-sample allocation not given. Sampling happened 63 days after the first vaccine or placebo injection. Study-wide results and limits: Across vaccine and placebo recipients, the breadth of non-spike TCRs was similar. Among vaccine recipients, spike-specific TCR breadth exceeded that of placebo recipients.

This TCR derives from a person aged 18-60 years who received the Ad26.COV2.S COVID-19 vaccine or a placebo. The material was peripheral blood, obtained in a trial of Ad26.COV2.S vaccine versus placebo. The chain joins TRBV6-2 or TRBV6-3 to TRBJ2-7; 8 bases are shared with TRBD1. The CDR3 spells CASSLYRGDRPYEQYF. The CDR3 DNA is TGTGCCAGCAGTCTCTACAGAGGGGACAGGCCCTACGAGCAGTACTTC.